This T cell receptor beta chain was identified in a study of breast tumors, draining lymph nodes, adjacent tissues. The lymph nodes were axillary draining lymph nodes from breast cancer patients. Per the germline V gene, CDR1 is ENHRY and CDR2 is SYGVKD. This CDR3 has 14 residues. This clonotype has just a few counts. Its antigen is still unknown. One base away lies a much larger clone, so this may be a sequencing read error. TCRdb used MiXCR to reprocess the multiplex PCR reads, holding one entry per CDR3 protein. The table lists 200,000 to 300,000 distinct CDR3 sequences, roughly 31% of them singletons. Study outcomes and limitations: Most tumor T cells seemingly derive from lymph node, then expand in tumor.

The sequence was obtained from a female donor with breast cancer. Some clones in this sample may be carry-over from other donors' samples. The chain links TRBV10-3 to TRBJ2-7, with D unclear. The sample was axillary lymph node tissue. The CDR3 loop reads CAISGADLSHEQYF. The CDR3 DNA reads as TGTGCCATCAGTGGGGCGGATCTCTCCCACGAGCAGTACTTC.